Sequencing of this T cell receptor beta chain was carried out in a study of metastatic and nonmetastatic thyroid tumors. Across the study: Patients with malignant and benign thyroid disease provided blood and tumor or nodule tissue, whose repertoires were compared.

All patients were treatment-naive before thyroid surgery. TCRdb re-called clones from the PCR reads using MiXCR. The sample has roughly 30,000 clones; 11% are singletons. This clone showed up many times. The CDR3 runs 14 residues. Germline CDR1 is SGDLS and CDR2 is YYNGEE. The V gene end was trimmed by 5 bases and the J gene end by 8 bases; junction bases not matched to a gene: 9. This sequence originates from a female donor with papillary thyroid cancer or a benign thyroid nodule (not recorded which). Some clones in this sample may be carry-over from other donors' samples. J is TRBJ1-4 and V is TRBV9; 7 bases align to TRBD1. Sequencing input: blood. The CDR3 here is CASSLRQGPEKLFF. DNA for the CDR3: TGTGCCAGCAGTTTGAGACAGGGACCGGAAAAACTGTTTTTT. The whole variable domain, filled in from reference TRBV9 and TRBJ1-4, reads DSGVTQTPKHLITATGQRVTLRCSPRSGDLSVYWYQQSLDQGLQFLIQYYNGEERAKGNILERFSAQQFPDLHSELNLSSLELGDSALYFCASSLRQGPEKLFFGSGTQLSVL.